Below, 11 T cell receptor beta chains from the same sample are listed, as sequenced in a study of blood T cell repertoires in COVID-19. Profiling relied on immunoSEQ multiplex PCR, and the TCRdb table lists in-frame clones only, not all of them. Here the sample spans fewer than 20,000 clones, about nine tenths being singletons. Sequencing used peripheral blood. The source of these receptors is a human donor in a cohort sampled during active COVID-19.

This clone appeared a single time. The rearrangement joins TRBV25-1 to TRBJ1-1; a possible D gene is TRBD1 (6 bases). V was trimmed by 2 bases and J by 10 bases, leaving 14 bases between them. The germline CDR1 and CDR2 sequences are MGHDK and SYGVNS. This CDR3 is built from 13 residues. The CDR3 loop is CASSEQGSRVAFF. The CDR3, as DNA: TGTGCCAGCAGTGAACAGGGGTCTAGAGTAGCTTTCTTT.

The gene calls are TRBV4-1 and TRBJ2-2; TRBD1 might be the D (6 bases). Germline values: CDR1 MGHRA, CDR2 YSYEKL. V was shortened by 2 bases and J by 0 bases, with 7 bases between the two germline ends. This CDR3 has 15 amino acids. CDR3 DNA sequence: TGCGCCAGCAGCCAACAGGGGTCGAACACCGGGGAGCTGTTTTTT. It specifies CASSQQGSNTGELFF.

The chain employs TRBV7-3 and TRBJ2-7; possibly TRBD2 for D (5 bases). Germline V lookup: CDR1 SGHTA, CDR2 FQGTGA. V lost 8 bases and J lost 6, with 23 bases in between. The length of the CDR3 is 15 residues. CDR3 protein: CASPQSRGGRSEQYF. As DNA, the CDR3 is TGTGCCAGCCCCCAGAGTAGAGGCGGGCGAAGCGAGCAGTACTTC.

The CDR3 sequence: CASTTAGATRTQYF. The CDR3 DNA is TGTGCCAGCACCACGGCGGGGGCAACGAGGACCCAGTACTTC. The chain uses TRBV6-5 and TRBJ2-5; possible D gene TRBD2, 7 bases. V was pared by 7 bases and J by 7 bases, with 19 bases between. The CDR3 has 14 amino acids. The germline V gene has CDR1 MNHEY and CDR2 SVGAGI.

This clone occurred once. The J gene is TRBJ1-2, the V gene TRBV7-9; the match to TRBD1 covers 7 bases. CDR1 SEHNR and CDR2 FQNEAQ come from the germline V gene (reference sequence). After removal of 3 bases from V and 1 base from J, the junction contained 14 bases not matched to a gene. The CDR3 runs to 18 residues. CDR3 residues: CASSFPLTGPSINYGYTF. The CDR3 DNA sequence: TGTGCCAGCAGCTTTCCGCTGACAGGGCCTTCTATTAACTATGGCTACACCTTC.

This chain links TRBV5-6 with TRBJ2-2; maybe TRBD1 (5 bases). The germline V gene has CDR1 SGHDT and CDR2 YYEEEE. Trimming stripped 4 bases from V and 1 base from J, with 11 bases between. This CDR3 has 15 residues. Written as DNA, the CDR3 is TGTGCCAGCAGCCCCGGACAATTGAACACCGGGGAGCTGTTTTTT. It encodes CASSPGQLNTGELFF.

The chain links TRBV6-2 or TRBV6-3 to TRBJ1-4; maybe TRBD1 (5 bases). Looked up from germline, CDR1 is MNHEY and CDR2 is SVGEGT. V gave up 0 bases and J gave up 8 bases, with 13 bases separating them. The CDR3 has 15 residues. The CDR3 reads CASSYSPPRGEKLFF. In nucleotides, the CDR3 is TGTGCCAGCAGTTACTCTCCGCCCCGGGGGGAAAAACTGTTTTTT.

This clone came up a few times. CDR3 amino acids: CASSPTRGLNYGYTF. In nucleotides, the CDR3 is TGTGCCAGTAGCCCCACACGGGGTCTTAACTATGGCTACACCTTC. The rearrangement uses TRBV19 and TRBJ1-2; D is unresolved. The germline V gene has CDR1 LNHDA and CDR2 SQIVND (reference sequence). The CDR3 covers 15 residues. V dropped 6 bases and J dropped 1 base, with 15 bases sitting between them. Complete variable domain (other parts from reference TRBV19 and TRBJ1-2): DGGITQSPKYLFRKEGQNVTLSCEQNLNHDAMYWYRQDPGQGLRLIYYSQIVNDFQKGDIAEGYSVSREKKESFPLTVTSAQKNPTAFYLCASSPTRGLNYGYTFGSGTRLTVV.

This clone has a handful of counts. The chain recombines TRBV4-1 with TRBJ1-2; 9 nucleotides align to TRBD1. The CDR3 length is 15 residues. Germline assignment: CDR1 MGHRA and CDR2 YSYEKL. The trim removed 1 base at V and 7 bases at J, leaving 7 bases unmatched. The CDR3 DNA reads TGCGCCAGCAGCCAAGCCCCGGGACAGGGACGTGGCTACACCTTC. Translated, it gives CASSQAPGQGRGYTF.

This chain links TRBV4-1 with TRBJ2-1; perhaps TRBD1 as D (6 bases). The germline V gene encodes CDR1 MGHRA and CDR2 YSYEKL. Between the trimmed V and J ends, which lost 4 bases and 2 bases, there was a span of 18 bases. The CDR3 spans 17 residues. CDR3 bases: TGCGCCAGCAGCCTACAGGGCTGGACAGCTACCTACAATGAGCAGTTCTTC. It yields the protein CASSLQGWTATYNEQFF.

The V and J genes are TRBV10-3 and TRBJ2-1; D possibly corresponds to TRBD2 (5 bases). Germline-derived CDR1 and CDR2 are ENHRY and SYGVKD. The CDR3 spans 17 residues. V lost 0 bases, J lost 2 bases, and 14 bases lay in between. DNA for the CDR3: TGTGCCATCAGTGAGTCGCGAGCGGAGCCCCCCTACAATGAGCAGTTCTTC. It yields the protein CAISESRAEPPYNEQFF.